The next 25 T cell receptor beta chains were all read from a single sample in a study of vaccination effects on CD4 cells after COVID-19. No antigen has been identified for these receptors. Sequencing followed a ViraFEST assay step that expanded antigen-specific CD4+ T cells with viral peptide pools. Having been cultured for about 10 days, the cells underwent CD4+ T cell isolation. As their vaccination, participants received two doses of either BNT162b2 or mRNA-1273. Measured with immunoSEQ multiplex PCR; TCRdb has only the in-frame clones, and not every one. The data show about 27,000 clones, with roughly four fifths seen just once and approximately 1.4% held by the top ten. The sample in question was CD4+ T cells from PBMCs cultured with HCoV-NL63 spike peptides, obtained after COVID-19 vaccination. These receptors all come from a human donor who received a COVID-19 vaccine. Some clones in this sample may be carry-over from other donors' samples.

The chain recombines TRBV18 with TRBJ1-5; weak D call: TRBD1 (5 bases). This CDR3 is built from 14 residues. Trimming shortened V by 3 bases and J by 2 bases, and 8 bases separated the two germline ends. CDR1 KGHSH and CDR2 LQKENI come from the germline V gene. CDR3 amino acids: CASSPLGGNQPQHF. The CDR3 DNA is TGTGCCAGCTCACCGTTGGGGGGCAATCAGCCCCAGCATTTT.

The V call is TRBV19, the J call TRBJ1-2, with D maybe TRBD1 (6 bases). CDR1 is LNHDA, CDR2 SQIVND, per germline (reference sequence). Deletions cut 5 bases from V and 7 bases from J, with 11 bases between. The CDR3 has 12 amino acids. This CDR3 reads CASSQGLGGYTF. The CDR3 bases are TGTGCCAGTAGTCAGGGGCTAGGTGGCTACACCTTC.

The chain joins TRBV10-1 to TRBJ2-7; 10 bases are shared with TRBD1. Germline CDR1 and CDR2: WNHNN and SYGVQD (reference sequence). The CDR3 consists of 16 residues. After removal of 0 bases from V and 5 bases from J, the junction contained 7 bases not matched to a gene. CDR3 DNA: TGCGCCAGCAGTGAGTCCAGGGACAGGGGATGGAACGAGCAGTACGTC. Its protein is CASSESRDRGWNEQYV.

V is TRBV3-1 (or the pseudogene TRBV3-2) and J is TRBJ2-1, with D possibly called TRBD1 or TRBD2 (5 bases each). Germline V gives CDR1 LGHDT, CDR2 YNNKEL (reference sequence). There are 17 residues in the CDR3. The germline V and J ends were trimmed by 4 bases and 7 bases, with 23 bases remaining between them. CDR3: CASSPRVGTGQYNEQFF. The DNA for the CDR3 is TGTGCCAGCAGCCCCCGTGTCGGGACGGGGCAGTATAATGAGCAGTTCTTC.

This chain connects TRBV7-3 to TRBJ2-2, with 7 bases fitting TRBD1. The CDR3 consists of 16 residues. Looked up from germline, CDR1 is SGHTA and CDR2 is FQGTGA. Trimming cost V 4 bases and J 0 bases; bases outside gene matches: 5. DNA of the CDR3: TGTGCCAGCAGCTATGACAGGGCCGCGAACACCGGGGAGCTGTTTTTT. Encoded protein: CASSYDRAANTGELFF. Based on the CDR3 plus reference TRBV7-3 and TRBJ2-2, the full variable domain is GAGVSQTPSNKVTEKGKYVELRCDPISGHTALYWYRQSLGQGPEFLIYFQGTGAADDSGLPNDRFFAVRPEGSVSTLKIQRTERGDSAVYLCASSYDRAANTGELFFGEGSRLTVL.

In this sample, this clone turned up a few times. V is TRBV19 and J is TRBJ1-5; D perhaps matches TRBD1 (6 bases). Germline lookup yields CDR1 LNHDA and CDR2 SQIVND (reference sequence). V was cut by 6 bases and J by 4 bases, with 16 bases left in between. The CDR3 contains 15 residues. The CDR3 DNA reads TGTGCCAGTAGAATTTGGACAGAACCTAATCAGCCCCAGCATTTT. It translates to CASRIWTEPNQPQHF.

The chain recombines TRBV5-1 with TRBJ2-3; 8 bases align to TRBD2. The CDR3 contains 15 residues. J lost 3 bases, V lost 4 bases, and 7 bases had no gene match. Germline CDR1 reads SGHRS; CDR2 reads YFSETQ. The DNA for the CDR3 is TGCGCCAGCAGCCCTTTGGGCGGGGGGACAGATACGCAGTATTTT. Translating gives CASSPLGGGTDTQYF.

The count of this clone is one. This chain joins TRBV4-2 and TRBJ1-4, with 8 bases fitting TRBD1. Germline V gives CDR1 LGHNA, CDR2 YNFKEQ. V trimming: 1 base; J trimming: 8 bases; junction bases outside the gene matches: 3. This CDR3 has 14 amino acids. The CDR3 protein is CASSQGTGWEKLFF. The CDR3 bases are TGTGCCAGCAGCCAAGGGACAGGGTGGGAAAAACTGTTTTTT.

J is TRBJ1-2 and V is TRBV2; 9 nucleotides agree with TRBD1. The CDR3 is 16 residues long. Trimming removed 3 bases from V and 1 base from J; junction bases left unmatched: 6. Germline V CDR1 and CDR2: SNHLY, FYNNEI. The CDR3 DNA reads TGTGCCAGCAGTGATGTTGGGACAGGGCGTAACTATGGCTACACCTTC. The encoded protein is CASSDVGTGRNYGYTF.

The sample holds a few counts of this clone. The sample carries other DNA sequences with the same CDR3. The J gene is TRBJ2-2, the V gene TRBV19; unclear D gene. This CDR3 comprises 14 residues. V was cut by 3 bases and J by 1 base, with 6 bases left in between. The germline CDR1 and CDR2 sequences are LNHDA and SQIVND (reference sequence). CDR3 bases: TGTGCCAGTAGTATCCCAGGGAACACCGGGGAGCTGTTTTTT. Its protein product is CASSIPGNTGELFF.

The V gene is TRBV7-3, the J gene TRBJ2-5, with 7 bases identical to TRBD1. With 2 bases clipped from V and 4 bases from J, the junction kept 13 bases outside the gene matches. Germline assignment: CDR1 SGHTA and CDR2 FQGTGA. The CDR3 is 17 amino acids. In DNA form, the CDR3 reads TGTGCCAGCAGCTTATCCCCCGTGGCGGCAGGGGGAGAGACCCAGTACTTC. Residues: CASSLSPVAAGGETQYF.

The chain carries TRBV4-1 and TRBJ2-6; 7 bases line up with TRBD1. Looked up from germline, CDR1 is MGHRA and CDR2 is YSYEKL. There are 21 residues in the CDR3. The V segment lost 5 bases and the J segment 0 bases; nucleotides outside the gene matches: 19. Here the CDR3 reads CASSARSMTGLLSSGANVLTF. CDR3 sequence (DNA): TGCGCCAGCAGCGCCAGATCCATGACAGGGTTACTATCCTCTGGGGCCAACGTCCTGACTTTC.

This clone was detected once. The rearrangement links TRBV25-1 to TRBJ1-4; D unclear. The ends were cut back, 3 bases at V and 8 bases at J, with 19 bases in the middle. The CDR3 sequence is 16 residues long. CDR1 is MGHDK, CDR2 SYGVNS, per germline. The CDR3 here is CASSEAKGKSSEKLFF. CDR3 coding DNA: TGTGCCAGCAGTGAGGCTAAGGGAAAATCAAGCGAAAAACTGTTTTTT.

The V gene is TRBV19, the J gene TRBJ1-4; 8 bases are shared with TRBD1. CDR3 size: 14 residues. In germline, CDR1 is LNHDA, CDR2 SQIVND (reference sequence). V shed 6 bases, J shed 3 bases, and the junction held 3 bases outside the gene matches. The CDR3 sequence: CASSPQGANEKLFF. CDR3 nucleotides: TGTGCCAGTAGCCCACAGGGGGCTAATGAAAAACTGTTTTTT. Looking up the rest from reference TRBV19 and TRBJ1-4 gives the full variable domain: DGGITQSPKYLFRKEGQNVTLSCEQNLNHDAMYWYRQDPGQGLRLIYYSQIVNDFQKGDIAEGYSVSREKKESFPLTVTSAQKNPTAFYLCASSPQGANEKLFFGSGTQLSVL.

This clone occurred once. The gene calls are TRBV7-3 and TRBJ2-2, with 11 bases lining up with TRBD2. The germline V gene has CDR1 SGHTA and CDR2 FQGTGA. The length of the CDR3 is 17 residues. Losses at the gene ends were 0 bases for V and 3 bases for J; bases not matched to a gene: 3. The CDR3 sequence is CASSLTSGGAYTGELFF. As DNA, the CDR3 is TGTGCCAGCAGCTTAACTAGCGGGGGGGCCTACACCGGGGAGCTGTTTTTT.

This rearrangement joins TRBV19 to TRBJ2-6; D is perhaps TRBD1 or TRBD2 (6 bases each). The CDR3 is 18 residues long. Germline V gives CDR1 LNHDA, CDR2 SQIVND (reference sequence). Trimming cost V 7 bases and J 0 bases, with 19 bases left between them. The CDR3 spells CASTPYGGAASGANVLTF. The CDR3 DNA follows: TGTGCCAGTACTCCCTACGGGGGCGCGGCCTCTGGGGCCAACGTCCTGACTTTC.

This chain links TRBV5-1 with TRBJ2-1, with D possibly being TRBD2 (6 bases). V lost 3 bases and J lost 10, with 17 bases in between. Germline V gives CDR1 SGHRS, CDR2 YFSETQ. The CDR3 has 14 amino acids. CDR3 loop: CASSWGLQGGEQFF. DNA of the CDR3: TGCGCCAGCAGCTGGGGCCTTCAGGGAGGCGAGCAGTTCTTC.

This rearrangement joins TRBV2 to TRBJ2-5; weak D call: TRBD1 (5 bases). Trimming left V 8 bases short and J 5 bases short, with 18 bases between. The CDR3 sequence is 14 residues long. Germline values: CDR1 SNHLY, CDR2 FYNNEI. This CDR3 reads CASSGTGSSETQYF. Written as DNA, the CDR3 is TGTGCCAGCTCGGGTACAGGTTCATCGGAGACCCAGTACTTC.

This clone was observed a handful of times. The chain joins TRBV7-2 to TRBJ2-3; D is uncertain. Germline loops: CDR1 SGHTA, CDR2 FQGNSA. The CDR3 is made up of 12 amino acids. V shed 3 bases and J shed 7 bases, with 8 bases lying between them. CDR3: CASSFSVYTQYF. The CDR3 nucleotides are TGTGCCAGCAGCTTCAGTGTGTATACGCAGTATTTT.

The gene calls are TRBV14 and TRBJ1-5; D uncertain. The CDR3 length is 17 residues. Trimming stripped 6 bases from V and 0 bases from J, with 18 bases between. Germline V CDR1 and CDR2: SGHDN, FVKESK. The CDR3 bases are TGTGCCAGCAGTTTGGAGGCGACGGAGGGTAGCAATCAGCCCCAGCATTTT. Translated: CASSLEATEGSNQPQHF.

This chain uses TRBV3-1 (or the pseudogene TRBV3-2) with TRBJ1-1; no clear D. The CDR3 runs to 13 residues. Trimming pared 3 bases from V and 8 bases from J, leaving 13 bases between. Germline values: CDR1 LGHDT, CDR2 YNNKEL (reference sequence). CDR3 region: CASSHARTDEAFF. The CDR3, as DNA: TGTGCCAGCAGCCATGCTAGGACGGACGAAGCTTTCTTT.

The chain uses TRBV18 and TRBJ2-6; D remains ambiguous. The CDR3 has 13 residues. Germline CDR1 and CDR2: KGHSH and LQKENI. The germline V and J ends were trimmed by 6 bases and 1 base, with 4 bases remaining between them. As DNA, the CDR3 is TGTGCCAGCTCCCCGTCTGGGGCCAACGTCCTGACTTTC. This sequence encodes CASSPSGANVLTF.

The chain combines TRBV5-5 with TRBJ1-1, with TRBD1 as a possible D gene (6 bases). Between the trimmed V and J ends, which lost 0 bases and 5 bases, there was a span of 23 bases. This CDR3 spans 18 amino acids. Germline V gene sequence: CDR1 SGHKS, CDR2 YYEKEE (reference sequence). The CDR3 bases are TGTGCCAGCAGCTTGGCCAATACGGGACAAACGAGAGGGACTGAAGCTTTCTTT. Its translation is CASSLANTGQTRGTEAFF.

The table lists this clone with a count of one. The rearrangement links TRBV7-9 to TRBJ1-2; D perhaps matches TRBD1 (6 bases). CDR1 and CDR2 (germline): SEHNR, FQNEAQ (reference sequence). The CDR3 is 14 amino acids. V was pared by 5 bases and J by 0 bases, with 10 bases between. The CDR3 here is CASSLGTTNYGYTF. CDR3 sequence (DNA): TGTGCCAGCAGCCTAGGGACAACTAACTATGGCTACACCTTC.

V gene TRBV25-1 combines with J gene TRBJ2-5; D perhaps matches TRBD2 (7 bases). The CDR3 has 15 residues. Germline V CDR1 and CDR2: MGHDK, SYGVNS. V lost 4 bases to trimming and J lost 4 bases, with 16 bases between them. DNA for the CDR3: TGTGCCAGCAGTGGTCGGGCAGGGGAGGGAGAGACCCAGTACTTC. This translates into CASSGRAGEGETQYF.